These 29 T cell receptor beta chains were sequenced from one sample in a study of shared T cell receptors in the human thymus (dated by TCRdb to about 2021). Library prep was done by the immunoSEQ multiplex PCR assay. The table was pulled from immuneACCESS by TCRdb, which kept in-frame rearrangements only. Such tables lose some clones; where checked, under half of the loss comes from unresolved V genes, and the rest has no known cause. A total of some 700,000 clones appear in this sample, approximately 85% of them only once. The biggest ten clones account for around 0.0094% of the sample. This sample also appeared in a second study, on human thymus T cells.

Sequencing was done on a sample of thymocytes. Every receptor here comes from a girl in the first two years of life with a congenital heart defect. Donor details come from another sample of the same person, matched by shared clones.

The V call is TRBV9, the J call TRBJ2-3, with TRBD2 matching 11 bases. Germline V CDR1 and CDR2: SGDLS, YYNGEE. The CDR3 length is 18 residues. V gave up 0 bases and J gave up 0 bases; unmatched junction bases: 6. CDR3 nucleotide sequence: TGTGCCAGCAGCGTAGAAGGTAGCGGGGGGGCGAGCACAGATACGCAGTATTTT. Translating it yields CASSVEGSGGASTDTQYF.

The CDR3 spells CASSPPYAYEQYF. As DNA, the CDR3 is TGTGCCAGCAGCCCACCCTACGCTTACGAGCAGTACTTC. The genes are TRBV7-2 and TRBJ2-7; D remains ambiguous. CDR3 length equals 13 residues. Per the germline V gene, CDR1 is SGHTA and CDR2 is FQGNSA. The germline V and J ends were trimmed by 5 bases and 4 bases, with 12 bases remaining between them.

J is TRBJ1-5 and V is TRBV19; D gene unclear. The CDR3 consists of 17 residues. V lost 6 bases, J lost 0 bases, and 18 bases lay in between. In germline, CDR1 is LNHDA, CDR2 SQIVND (reference sequence). The CDR3 is CASSGVNGIYSNQPQHF. CDR3 nucleotides: TGTGCCAGTAGCGGCGTAAACGGGATCTATAGCAATCAGCCCCAGCATTTT. Full variable domain (remainder filled in from reference TRBV19 and TRBJ1-5): DGGITQSPKYLFRKEGQNVTLSCEQNLNHDAMYWYRQDPGQGLRLIYYSQIVNDFQKGDIAEGYSVSREKKESFPLTVTSAQKNPTAFYLCASSGVNGIYSNQPQHFGDGTRLSIL.

The chain uses TRBV11-2 and TRBJ1-1, with no clear D. This CDR3 is 15 amino acids long. Germline V gene sequence: CDR1 SGHAT, CDR2 FQNNGV. With 5 bases removed from V and 2 bases from J, the gap between germline ends came to 15 bases. This CDR3 is CASSPTHHGNTEAFF. Written as DNA, the CDR3 is TGTGCCAGCAGCCCCACCCATCACGGTAACACTGAAGCTTTCTTT.

To note about this clone: Other DNA sequences in the sample encode the same CDR3. The V gene is TRBV19, the J gene TRBJ2-7; 8 bases align to TRBD1. The V segment lost 6 bases and the J segment 4 bases; nucleotides outside the gene matches: 5. Germline V lookup: CDR1 LNHDA, CDR2 SQIVND (reference sequence). The CDR3 runs to 13 residues. CDR3: CASSSGGEYEQYF. Written as DNA, the CDR3 is TGTGCCAGTAGCTCAGGGGGCGAGTACGAGCAGTACTTC.

This clone has only one observation. V and J are TRBV5-1 and TRBJ1-1; maybe TRBD1 (6 bases). Germline lookup yields CDR1 SGHRS and CDR2 YFSETQ. V shed 5 bases and J shed 3 bases, with 14 bases lying between them. This CDR3 comprises 14 residues. DNA of the CDR3: TGCGCCAGCAGACAGGGCCCCGGGGACACTGAAGCTTTCTTT. Its protein is CASRQGPGDTEAFF.

The chain combines TRBV5-1 with TRBJ2-7, with D perhaps TRBD1 (6 bases). CDR3 length equals 15 residues. The germline gives CDR1 SGHRS, CDR2 YFSETQ. V was trimmed by 5 bases and J by 0 bases, leaving 15 bases between them. Written as DNA, the CDR3 is TGCGCCAGCAGGGGAACGGCGGACAGCTCCTACGAGCAGTACTTC. Translating it yields CASRGTADSSYEQYF.

J is TRBJ1-3 and V is TRBV5-4; possibly TRBD1 for D (6 bases). The germline CDR1 and CDR2 sequences are SGHNT and YYREEE (reference sequence). CDR3 length: 17 residues. V was clipped by 0 bases and J by 2 bases, with 15 bases between them. CDR3 loop: CASSLEGKGVPGNTIYF. The DNA for the CDR3 is TGTGCCAGCAGCTTGGAAGGGAAGGGGGTACCTGGAAACACCATATATTTT.

The chain is built from TRBV2 and TRBJ1-1, with D hard to call. CDR3 length: 13 residues. Per germline, CDR1 SNHLY and CDR2 FYNNEI. V dropped 7 bases and J dropped 8 bases, with 17 bases sitting between them. The CDR3 spells CASMREIKGEAFF. Written as DNA, the CDR3 is TGTGCCAGCATGAGGGAAATAAAGGGAGAAGCTTTCTTT.

This clone appeared a single time. The chain recombines TRBV13 with TRBJ1-2; a weak D match, TRBD1 (5 bases). The CDR3 loop spans 13 amino acids. Germline CDR1 is PRHDT and CDR2 is FYEKMQ (reference sequence). With 4 bases removed from V and 8 bases from J, the gap between germline ends came to 14 bases. The CDR3 sequence: CASSSHSGDGYTF. CDR3 DNA: TGTGCCAGCAGCTCCCACAGCGGGGACGGCTACACCTTC.

This chain connects TRBV12-5 to TRBJ2-7; tentative D call: TRBD2 (5 bases). The CDR3 is 16 amino acids. Trimming removed 2 bases at V and 0 bases at J, with 14 bases between. Looked up from germline, CDR1 is LGHNT and CDR2 is FRNRAP. The CDR3 coding sequence is TGTGCTAGTGGTTTGTCCCGGGGATCAAGCTCCTACGAGCAGTACTTC. This translates into CASGLSRGSSSYEQYF.

The gene calls are TRBV20-1 and TRBJ2-7; tentative D call: TRBD1 (6 bases). This CDR3 has 11 amino acids. Trimming removed 5 bases from V and 8 bases from J, with 13 bases in between. The V gene's germline CDR1 is DFQATT and CDR2 SNEGSKA (reference sequence). The CDR3 sequence: CSAHDRRKQYF. In nucleotides, the CDR3 is TGCAGTGCTCATGACAGGAGAAAGCAGTACTTC.

This chain connects TRBV19 to TRBJ1-1, with D tentatively TRBD1 (5 bases). This CDR3 has 14 amino acids. The ends were cut back, 5 bases at V and 6 bases at J, with 16 bases in the middle. From germline, CDR1 is LNHDA and CDR2 SQIVND (reference sequence). In nucleotides, the CDR3 is TGTGCCAGTAGTCCCGTGGGGGGAAACGCTGAAGCTTTCTTT. Its translation is CASSPVGGNAEAFF.

The chain joins TRBV27 to TRBJ1-1; TRBD1 is a possible D gene (6 bases). In germline, CDR1 is MNHEY, CDR2 SMNVEV (reference sequence). The CDR3 extends over 15 amino acids. V was clipped by 3 bases and J by 1 base, with 12 bases between them. The CDR3 DNA follows: TGTGCCAGCAGTTTTTTCCCGGACAGGAACACTGAAGCTTTCTTT. This sequence encodes CASSFFPDRNTEAFF.

The J gene is TRBJ1-1, the V gene TRBV7-2; unclear D gene. CDR3 length equals 17 residues. Looked up from germline, CDR1 is SGHTA and CDR2 is FQGNSA. Trimming left V 2 bases short and J 7 bases short, with 23 bases between. CDR3 protein: CASSLPLGERAGFEAFF. CDR3 coding DNA: TGTGCCAGCAGCTTACCTCTCGGGGAGCGGGCGGGATTTGAAGCTTTCTTT.

This chain uses TRBV5-4 with TRBJ1-6; D may be TRBD1 (5 bases). V was shortened by 4 bases and J by 8 bases, with 16 bases between the two germline ends. Germline CDR1 is SGHNT and CDR2 is YYREEE (reference sequence). The CDR3 is made up of 15 amino acids. In nucleotides, the CDR3 is TGTGCCAGCAGCCCTCTGGGGGGAGTAGATTCACCCCTCCACTTT. Translating it yields CASSPLGGVDSPLHF.

V and J are TRBV2 and TRBJ2-5; D perhaps matches TRBD1 (6 bases). Germline V gene lookup returns CDR1 SNHLY and CDR2 FYNNEI. Trimming removed 7 bases from V and 3 bases from J, with 18 bases in between. The CDR3 covers 15 residues. The CDR3 loop reads CASKGRGHPKETQYF. The CDR3 DNA reads as TGTGCCAGCAAGGGCAGGGGTCACCCAAAAGAGACCCAGTACTTC.

This clone appeared once. This chain links TRBV6-6 with TRBJ2-7; 7 bases line up with TRBD1. The CDR3 spans 15 residues. From germline, CDR1 is MNHNY and CDR2 SVGAGI (reference sequence). The CDR3 loop reads CGRGGPRNRTYEQYF. The CDR3 nucleotides are TGTGGAAGAGGGGGCCCTAGGAATCGAACCTACGAGCAGTACTTC.

The chain carries TRBV19 and TRBJ1-3, with D hard to call. V lost 7 bases to trimming and J lost 0 bases, with 13 bases between them. The germline V gene has CDR1 LNHDA and CDR2 SQIVND (reference sequence). The CDR3 length is 15 residues. CDR3 DNA: TGTGCCAGTACTGCGGCCCCGAGCTCTGGAAACACCATATATTTT. Amino acids: CASTAAPSSGNTIYF. The entire variable domain, with the rest obtained from reference TRBV19 and TRBJ1-3, is as follows: DGGITQSPKYLFRKEGQNVTLSCEQNLNHDAMYWYRQDPGQGLRLIYYSQIVNDFQKGDIAEGYSVSREKKESFPLTVTSAQKNPTAFYLCASTAAPSSGNTIYFGEGSWLTVV.

This clone was picked up one time. This rearrangement joins TRBV6-5 to TRBJ1-2; 8 bases are shared with TRBD1. V was pared by 6 bases and J by 3 bases, with 9 bases of the junction left unmatched. CDR1 MNHEY and CDR2 SVGAGI come from the germline V gene. The CDR3 has 15 amino acids. DNA of the CDR3: TGTGCCAGCAGCTACGGGACAGGAGCTTACTATGGCTACACCTTC. This sequence encodes CASSYGTGAYYGYTF.

This clone appeared a few times. The chain combines TRBV14 with TRBJ1-1; D possibly corresponds to TRBD1 (6 bases). This CDR3 has 17 residues. V lost 1 base and J lost 4, with 19 bases in between. The germline gives CDR1 SGHDN, CDR2 FVKESK. This CDR3 reads CASSQVETGKCGTEAFF. Here the CDR3 DNA reads TGTGCCAGCAGCCAAGTCGAGACAGGAAAATGTGGCACTGAAGCTTTCTTT.

The chain has TRBV5-1 and TRBJ2-1; maybe TRBD2 (6 bases). Trimming left V 3 bases short and J 5 bases short, with 12 bases between. Germline lookup yields CDR1 SGHRS and CDR2 YFSETQ. The CDR3 extends over 14 amino acids. The DNA of the CDR3 is TGCGCCAGCAGCTGCGGGACGCTAAACAATGAGCAGTTCTTC. This gives the protein CASSCGTLNNEQFF.

This chain uses TRBV11-2 with TRBJ2-2; 7 bases line up with TRBD1. V shed 7 bases and J 2 bases; nucleotides not matched to a gene: 10. This CDR3 region has 16 residues. Germline V gene sequence: CDR1 SGHAT, CDR2 FQNNGV. CDR3 protein: CASNSRDSINTGELFF. Written as DNA, the CDR3 is TGTGCCAGCAACTCCCGGGACAGTATTAACACCGGGGAGCTGTTTTTT.

A few counts support this clone. This chain connects TRBV27 to TRBJ2-1; weak D call: TRBD1 (6 bases). Germline V CDR1 and CDR2: MNHEY, SMNVEV (reference sequence). This CDR3 comprises 13 residues. With 5 bases removed from V and 4 bases from J, the gap between germline ends came to 9 bases. The CDR3 coding sequence is TGTGCCAGCAGTGACGGACAGTACAATGAGCAGTTCTTC. As protein: CASSDGQYNEQFF.

The V call is TRBV25-1, the J call TRBJ1-1, with 7 positions matching TRBD1. The V gene's germline CDR1 is MGHDK and CDR2 SYGVNS. With 6 bases clipped from V and 1 base from J, the junction kept 11 bases outside the gene matches. The CDR3 consists of 16 residues. The CDR3 is CASSSSVTGPNTEAFF. CDR3 bases: TGTGCCAGCAGCTCAAGCGTGACAGGGCCGAACACTGAAGCTTTCTTT.

The rearrangement uses TRBV4-3 and TRBJ1-1; TRBD1 aligns across 10 bases. The CDR3 loop spans 20 amino acids. V lost 3 bases, J lost 1 base, and 17 bases stayed unmatched. Germline CDR1 LGHNA, CDR2 YSLEER. This CDR3 is CASSQFCPRQGAASNTEAFF. The DNA of the CDR3 is TGCGCCAGCAGCCAGTTTTGCCCTCGACAGGGGGCCGCGTCGAACACTGAAGCTTTCTTT.

The gene calls are TRBV7-2 and TRBJ2-4; D gene unclear. CDR1 is SGHTA and CDR2 is FQGNSA in the germline V gene. The CDR3 has 15 amino acids. The ends were cut back, 2 bases at V and 0 bases at J, with 8 bases in the middle. The CDR3 here is CASSLSRGAKNIQYF. For the CDR3, the DNA is TGTGCCAGCAGCTTATCGCGTGGAGCCAAAAACATTCAGTACTTC.

The rearrangement links TRBV12-5 to TRBJ1-5, with TRBD1 identical over 9 bases. Germline trimming cut 3 bases from V and 4 bases from J; bases unmatched to any gene: 7. Germline CDR1 LGHNT, CDR2 FRNRAP. This CDR3 contains 16 residues. The CDR3 sequence: CASGFGDRVSNQPQHF. CDR3 nucleotides: TGTGCTAGTGGTTTTGGGGACAGGGTTAGTAATCAGCCCCAGCATTTT. Complete variable domain (other parts from reference TRBV12-5 and TRBJ1-5): DARVTQTPRHKVTEMGQEVTMRCQPILGHNTVFWYRQTMMQGLELLAYFRNRAPLDDSGMPKDRFSAEMPDATLATLKIQPSEPRDSAVYFCASGFGDRVSNQPQHFGDGTRLSIL.

The gene calls are TRBV6-6 and TRBJ1-2; D gene ambiguous. Germline CDR1 MNHNY, CDR2 SVGAGI (reference sequence). CDR3 length: 14 residues. The V and J ends lost 7 bases and 8 bases respectively, with 20 bases between them. In nucleotides, the CDR3 is TGTGCCAGCACCCCTCGTGGCCTCCCGAGGGGCTACACCTTC. Encoded protein: CASTPRGLPRGYTF.